This TCR beta chain was sequenced in a study of T cell responses to AZD1222 COVID-19 vaccine. Analyses pooled second doses at about 4 or about 12 weeks. Study-wide findings and caveats: There were repertoire samples only from the period after the peak T cell response.

Using immunoSEQ multiplex PCR, the repertoire was profiled, and TCRdb retains in-frame clones only, with some absent. The profile covers 250,000 to 300,000 clones, with 90% to 95% appearing a single time and less than 0.65% taken by the ten largest. In the case of this clone: Antigen: not known.

The TCR was taken from an adult who received the AZD1222 COVID-19 vaccine. The material was peripheral blood, obtained 28 days after the second AZD1222 dose.

The CDR3 spells CSGHLNEKLFF. DNA for the CDR3: TGCAGCGGACACCTTAATGAAAAACTGTTTTTT. The chain combines TRBV29-1 with TRBJ1-4; no firm D call. Germline loops: CDR1 SQVTM, CDR2 ANQGSEA. This CDR3 is 11 amino acids long. The germline V and J ends were trimmed by 7 bases and 4 bases, with 7 bases remaining between them.